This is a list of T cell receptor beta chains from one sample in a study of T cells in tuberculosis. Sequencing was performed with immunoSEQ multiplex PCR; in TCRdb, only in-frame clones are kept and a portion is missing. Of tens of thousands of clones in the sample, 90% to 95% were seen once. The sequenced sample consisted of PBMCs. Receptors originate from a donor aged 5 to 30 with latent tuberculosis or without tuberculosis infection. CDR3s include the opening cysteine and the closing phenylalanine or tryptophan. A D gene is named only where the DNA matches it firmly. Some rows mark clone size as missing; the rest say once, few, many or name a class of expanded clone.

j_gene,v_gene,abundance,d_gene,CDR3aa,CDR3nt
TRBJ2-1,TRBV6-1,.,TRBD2,CASSEGRLAGGNEQFF,TGTGCCAGCAGTGAAGGTCGGCTAGCGGGAGGCAATGAGCAGTTCTTC
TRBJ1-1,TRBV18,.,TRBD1,CASSPPSQGTPGVNF,TGTGCCAGCTCACCACCCTCACAGGGGACCCCCGGGGTCAACTTT
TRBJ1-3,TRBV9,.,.,CASSSRGGGYSGNTIYF,TGTGCCAGCAGCTCCCGGGGAGGGGGGTACTCTGGAAACACCATATATTTT
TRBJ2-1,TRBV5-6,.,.,CASSLAIEGDNEQFF,TGTGCCAGCAGCTTGGCGATAGAGGGGGACAATGAGCAGTTCTTC
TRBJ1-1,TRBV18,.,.,CASSPGTQNTEAFF,TGTGCCAGCTCCCCCGGGACTCAGAACACTGAAGCTTTCTTT
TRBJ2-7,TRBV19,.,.,CASSISGYIPYEQYF,TGTGCCAGTAGTATATCAGGGTATATTCCCTACGAGCAGTACTTC
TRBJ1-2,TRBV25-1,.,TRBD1,CASSEGTGTGYYGYTF,TGTGCCAGCAGTGAGGGGACAGGCACGGGGTACTATGGCTACACCTTC
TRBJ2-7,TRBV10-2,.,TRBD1,CASSLQGAYEQYF,TGCGCCAGCAGCTTACAGGGGGCCTACGAGCAGTACTTC
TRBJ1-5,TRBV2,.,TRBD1,CASSVEQGNQPQHF,TGTGCCAGCAGTGTAGAACAGGGGAATCAGCCCCAGCATTTT
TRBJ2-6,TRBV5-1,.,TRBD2,CASSLAGSGSPGGANVLTF,TGCGCCAGCAGCTTGGCCGGTAGCGGGAGTCCGGGAGGGGCCAACGTCCTGACTTTC
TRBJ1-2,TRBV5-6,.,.,CASSSTGDGYTF,TGTGCCAGCAGCTCGACAGGAGATGGCTACACCTTC
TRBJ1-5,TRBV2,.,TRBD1,CASSRQGASNQPQHF,TGTGCCAGCAGTCGACAGGGGGCAAGCAATCAGCCCCAGCATTTT
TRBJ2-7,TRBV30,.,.,CAWSPDRYEQYF,TGTGCCTGGAGTCCCGACAGATACGAGCAGTACTTC
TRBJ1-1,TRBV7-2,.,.,CASSLVRQKSEAFF,TGTGCCAGCAGCTTAGTTCGCCAGAAAAGTGAAGCTTTCTTT
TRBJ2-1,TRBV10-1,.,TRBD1,CASSESRDSRFF,TGCGCCAGCAGTGAGTCTAGGGACAGTAGGTTCTTC
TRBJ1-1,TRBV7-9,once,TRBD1,CASSLGGQTNTEAFF,TGTGCCAGCAGCTTAGGGGGACAGACGAACACTGAAGCTTTCTTT
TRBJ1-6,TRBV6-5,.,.,CASSYGSSYNSPLHF,TGTGCCAGCAGTTACGGGAGCTCCTATAATTCACCCCTCCACTTT
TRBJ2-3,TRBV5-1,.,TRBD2,CASSLGLAGGFRSTDTQYF,TGCGCCAGCAGCCTGGGACTAGCGGGGGGTTTCCGGAGCACAGATACGCAGTATTTT
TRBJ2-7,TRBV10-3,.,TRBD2,CAISEWGGGYSDYEQYF,TGTGCCATCAGTGAATGGGGGGGAGGATATTCAGACTACGAGCAGTACTTC
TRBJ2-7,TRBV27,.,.,CASSLTAASYEQYF,TGTGCCAGCAGTTTGACAGCCGCATCCTACGAGCAGTACTTC
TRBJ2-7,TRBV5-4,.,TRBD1,CASSLGQGSYEQYF,TGTGCCAGCAGCTTGGGACAGGGATCGTACGAGCAGTACTTC
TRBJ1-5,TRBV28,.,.,CASSPDTKYSNQPQHF,TGTGCCAGCAGTCCGGACACCAAGTATAGCAATCAGCCCCAGCATTTT
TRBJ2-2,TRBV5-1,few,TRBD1,CASSFPRTGSMPNTGELFF,TGCGCCAGCAGCTTTCCTAGGACAGGGTCCATGCCGAACACCGGGGAGCTGTTTTTT
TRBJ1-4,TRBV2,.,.,CASSVIQERNEKLFF,TGTGCCAGCAGTGTAATCCAGGAACGGAATGAAAAACTGTTTTTT
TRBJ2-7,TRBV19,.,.,CASSGALSYEQYF,TGTGCCAGTAGTGGGGCGCTCTCCTACGAGCAGTACTTC
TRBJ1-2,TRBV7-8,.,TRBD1,CASSLKQGAHGYTF,TGTGCCAGCAGCTTAAAACAGGGGGCTCATGGCTACACCTTC
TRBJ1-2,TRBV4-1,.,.,CASTPMLGSGYGYTF,TGCGCCAGCACTCCGATGTTGGGCTCTGGCTATGGCTACACCTTC
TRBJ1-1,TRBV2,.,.,CASSLRQINTEAFF,TGTGCCAGCAGTTTACGACAGATTAACACTGAAGCTTTCTTT
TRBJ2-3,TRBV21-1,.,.,CASSRRVQGIGDTQYF,TGTGCCAGCAGCAGACGGGTACAGGGCATTGGAGATACGCAGTATTTT
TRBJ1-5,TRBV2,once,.,CASSGTGNQPQHF,TGTGCCAGCAGTGGAACCGGTAATCAGCCCCAGCATTTT
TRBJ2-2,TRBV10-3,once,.,CAIRGASGTINTGELFF,TGTGCCATCAGAGGAGCCTCCGGGACAATCAACACCGGGGAGCTGTTTTTT
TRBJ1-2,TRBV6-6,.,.,CASSLDRGGYTF,TGTGCCAGCAGTTTAGACAGAGGTGGCTACACCTTC
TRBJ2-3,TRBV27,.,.,CASTYRGPSRDTQYF,TGTGCCAGCACGTATAGGGGCCCCTCAAGAGATACGCAGTATTTT
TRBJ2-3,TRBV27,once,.,CASSQDLDTQYF,TGTGCCAGCAGTCAGGACTTGGATACGCAGTATTTT
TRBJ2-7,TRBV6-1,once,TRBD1,CASRPTGTGTYEQYF,TGTGCCAGCAGACCTACCGGGACAGGTACCTACGAGCAGTACTTC
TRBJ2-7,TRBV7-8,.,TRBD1,CASSLVGQGVAYEQYF,TGTGCCAGCAGCTTAGTCGGACAGGGTGTTGCCTACGAGCAGTACTTC
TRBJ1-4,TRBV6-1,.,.,CASSEAVWQGDEKLFF,TGTGCCAGCAGTGAAGCGGTATGGCAGGGCGATGAAAAACTGTTTTTT
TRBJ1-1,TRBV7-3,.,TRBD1,CASSLTGGVNTEAFF,TGTGCCAGCAGCTTGACAGGGGGAGTGAACACTGAAGCTTTCTTT
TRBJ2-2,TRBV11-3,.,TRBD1,CASSLERTGNTGELFF,TGTGCCAGCAGCTTAGAGCGGACAGGGAACACCGGGGAGCTGTTTTTT
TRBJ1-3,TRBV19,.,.,CASAPRDSGNTIYF,TGTGCCAGTGCCCCTAGAGACAGTGGAAACACCATATATTTT
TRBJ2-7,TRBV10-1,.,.,CASNRQPSTYEQYF,TGCGCCAGCAATCGACAGCCATCAACCTACGAGCAGTACTTC
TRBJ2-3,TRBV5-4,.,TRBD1,CASSFTGGSTDTQYF,TGTGCCAGCAGCTTTACAGGGGGGAGCACAGATACGCAGTATTTT
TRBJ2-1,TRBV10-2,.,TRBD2,CASYRSGGPFYNEQFF,TGCGCCAGCTACCGAAGCGGGGGGCCTTTCTACAATGAGCAGTTCTTC
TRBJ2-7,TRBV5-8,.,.,CASSVYREGTPDGQYF,TGTGCCAGCAGCGTATACAGGGAGGGGACGCCAGACGGGCAGTACTTC
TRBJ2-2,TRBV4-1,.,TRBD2,CASSHGPLAGGSGELFF,TGCGCCAGCAGCCACGGACCACTAGCGGGAGGGTCCGGGGAGCTGTTTTTT